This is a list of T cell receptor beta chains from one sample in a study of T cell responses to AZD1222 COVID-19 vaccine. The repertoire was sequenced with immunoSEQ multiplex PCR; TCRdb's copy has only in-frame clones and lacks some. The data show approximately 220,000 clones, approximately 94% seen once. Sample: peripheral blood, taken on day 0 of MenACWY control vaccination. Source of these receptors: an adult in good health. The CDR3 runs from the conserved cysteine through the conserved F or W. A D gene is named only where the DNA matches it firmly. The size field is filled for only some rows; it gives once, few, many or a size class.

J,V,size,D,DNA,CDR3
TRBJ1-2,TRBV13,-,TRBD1,TGTGCCAGCAGCCAGGGGGGGGGCTATGGCTACACCTTC,CASSQGGGYGYTF
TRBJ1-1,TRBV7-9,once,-,TGTGCCAGCAGCGACACACACGACAAGAACACTGAAGCTTTCTTT,CASSDTHDKNTEAFF
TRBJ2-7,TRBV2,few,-,TGTGCCAGCAGTGAAGGGATTCTGGGGACCTACGAGCAGTACTTC,CASSEGILGTYEQYF
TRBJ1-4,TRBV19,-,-,TGTGCCAGTAGTATCGTCCTGGACGGAAATGAAAAACTGTTTTTT,CASSIVLDGNEKLFF
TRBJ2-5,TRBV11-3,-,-,TGTGCCAGCAGCCCTCACCCCGGGCCCCAAGAGACCCAGTACTTC,CASSPHPGPQETQYF
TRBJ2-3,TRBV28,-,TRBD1,TGTGCCAGCAGTTTACCGGGACAGAGCACAGATACGCAGTATTTT,CASSLPGQSTDTQYF
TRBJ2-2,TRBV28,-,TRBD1,TGTGCCACCGGAGGGCCGGGACAGGCGAACACCGGGGAGCTGTTTTTT,CATGGPGQANTGELFF
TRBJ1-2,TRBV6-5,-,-,TGTGCCAGCAGGGCGACTCTCTATGGCTACACCTTC,CASRATLYGYTF
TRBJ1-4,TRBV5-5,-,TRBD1,TGTGCCAGCAGCTTGGACAGGGGTTCTAATGAAAAACTGTTTTTT,CASSLDRGSNEKLFF
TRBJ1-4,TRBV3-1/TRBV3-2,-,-,TGTGCCAGCAGCCAAGGGGAACGGCAGGATAATGAAAAACTGTTTTTT,CASSQGERQDNEKLFF
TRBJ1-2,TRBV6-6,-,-,TGTGCCAGCAGTAGCCAGGGGAGGGGGGCATATGGCTACACCTTC,CASSSQGRGAYGYTF
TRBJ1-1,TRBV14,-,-,TGTGCCAGCAGCCAGGGATGGTCAGAAGCTTTCTTT,CASSQGWSEAFF
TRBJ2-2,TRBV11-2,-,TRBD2,TGTGCCACCTGGGGGGGGTTAGGCGGGGAGCTGTTTTTT,CATWGGLGGELFF
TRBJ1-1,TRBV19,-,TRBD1,TGTGCCAGTAGTATCTTACAGGGGGGGTACACTGAAGCTTTCTTT,CASSILQGGYTEAFF
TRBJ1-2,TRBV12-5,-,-,TGTGCTAGTGGTTTGGGGCTCCGCGACTATGGCTACACCTTC,CASGLGLRDYGYTF
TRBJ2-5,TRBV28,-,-,TGTGCCAGCAGTTATGGGGGGAACCAAGAGACCCAGTACTTC,CASSYGGNQETQYF
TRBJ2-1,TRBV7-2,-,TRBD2,TGTGCCAGCAGCTTCCGGACTAGCGGATACAATGAGCAGTTCTTC,CASSFRTSGYNEQFF
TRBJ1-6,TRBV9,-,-,TGTGCCAGCAGCGGCGGGAGCTCCTATAATTCACCCCTCCACTTT,CASSGGSSYNSPLHF
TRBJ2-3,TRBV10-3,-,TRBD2,TGTGCCATCAGTGAGTCCTTAGCGGGAGTCACAGATACGCAGTATTTT,CAISESLAGVTDTQYF
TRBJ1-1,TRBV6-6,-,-,TGTGCCAGCAGTTACGGGCAGGGGTGGGGCACTGAAGCTTTCTTT,CASSYGQGWGTEAFF
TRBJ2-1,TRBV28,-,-,TGTGCCAGCGATCCAGGCGGCGGGGTCTCCTACAATGAGCAGTTCTTC,CASDPGGGVSYNEQFF
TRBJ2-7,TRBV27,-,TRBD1,TGTGCCAGCAGACGCCACAGGGGAGTCGCCTCCTACGAGCAGTACTTC,CASRRHRGVASYEQYF
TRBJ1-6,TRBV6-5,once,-,TGTGCCAGCACCCCGTCGGGTTATAATTCACCCCTCCACTTT,CASTPSGYNSPLHF
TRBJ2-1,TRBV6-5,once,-,TGTGCCAGCAGTACCTACCCCCAGAATGAGCAGTTCTTC,CASSTYPQNEQFF
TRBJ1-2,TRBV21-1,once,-,TGTGCCAGCAGCAAAAACCCCCGGGACCGCGACTATGGCTACACCTTC,CASSKNPRDRDYGYTF
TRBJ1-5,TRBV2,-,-,TGTGCCAGCAGTGAAGGCCTTAGCAATCAGCCCCAGCATTTT,CASSEGLSNQPQHF
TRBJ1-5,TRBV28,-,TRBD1,TGTGCCAGCGACAGGGGCAATCAGCCCCAGCATTTT,CASDRGNQPQHF
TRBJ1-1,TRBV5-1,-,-,TGCGCCAGCAGCTTGGCCCAGGACACTGAAGCTTTCTTT,CASSLAQDTEAFF
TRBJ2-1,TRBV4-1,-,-,TGCGCCAGCAGCCAAGTCTCCCCTTCCAATGAGCAGTTCTTC,CASSQVSPSNEQFF
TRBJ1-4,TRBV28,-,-,TGTGCCAGCAGTTTAGGGGGCGAAGGGAGGGGTGAAAAACTGTTTTTT,CASSLGGEGRGEKLFF
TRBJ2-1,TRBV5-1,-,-,TGCGCCAGCAGCTTGGGGGGAAGGGACAATGAGCAGTTCTTC,CASSLGGRDNEQFF
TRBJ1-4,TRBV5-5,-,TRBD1,TGTGCCAGCAGCTCCCAGGGGGCGGCTCTAATGAAAAACCTGTTTTTT,CASSSQGAALMKNLFF
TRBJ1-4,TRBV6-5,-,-,TGTGCCAGCAGCTTTAATGAAAAACTGTTTTTT,CASSFNEKLFF
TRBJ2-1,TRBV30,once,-,TGTGCCTGGAGTGTACGAGGGCCCCGAGGGGCTGAGCAGTTCTTC,CAWSVRGPRGAEQFF
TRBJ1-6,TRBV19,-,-,TGTGCCAGTAGAACGACGGAGTATAATTCACCCCTCCACTTT,CASRTTEYNSPLHF
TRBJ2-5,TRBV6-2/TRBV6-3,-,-,TGTGCCAGCAGTTTCCTCTCGGGCCGCCGACAGGATGGGGCAATCCAGACCCAGTACTTC,CASSFLSGRRQDGAIQTQYF
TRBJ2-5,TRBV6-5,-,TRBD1,TGTGCCAGCAGTCCCACAGGGGCTTGGGCCCAGTACTTC,CASSPTGAWAQYF